Listed below are T cell receptor beta chains from one sample, sequenced in a study of beta chain features in type 1 diabetes. Produced via immunoSEQ multiplex PCR; TCRdb's table is partial and in-frame only. Of more than 110,000 clones in the sample, 6.9% were seen once. Sequences were obtained from central memory CD4+ T cells from blood. The receptors were sampled from a woman between 25 and 40 years old in good health. Both conserved end residues are part of each CDR3. The D gene is left open where the match is weak. Clone size is shown for a subset of rows, as once, few, many or a class of expanded clone.

D gene	clone size	V gene	J gene	CDR3 length	CDR3 protein	CDR3 DNA
TRBD1	NA	TRBV27	TRBJ1-2	14	CASRAQGQAYGYTF	TGTGCCAGCCGTGCCCAGGGACAGGCCTATGGCTACACCTTC
TRBD1	many	TRBV7-9	TRBJ2-1	14	CASSAGTVYNEQFF	TGTGCCAGCAGCGCCGGGACAGTTTACAATGAGCAGTTCTTC
TRBD1	NA	TRBV2	TRBJ2-5	14	CASGRQGRGETQYF	TGTGCCAGCGGTAGACAGGGACGGGGAGAGACCCAGTACTTC
NA	few	TRBV7-2	TRBJ2-5	13	CASSLRREQTQYF	TGTGCCAGCAGCTTAAGGAGGGAACAGACCCAGTACTTC
NA	NA	TRBV6-6	TRBJ2-2	13	CAISDFEQGELFF	TGTGCCATCAGTGATTTTGAGCAGGGCGAGCTGTTTTTT
NA	NA	TRBV19	TRBJ1-5	14	CASSTRHLNQPQHF	TGTGCCAGTAGTACCAGACATCTAAATCAGCCCCAGCATTTT
TRBD1	few	TRBV29-1	TRBJ2-3	15	CSVVAGTGHTDTQYF	TGCAGCGTCGTCGCCGGGACAGGGCACACAGATACGCAGTATTTT
TRBD2	NA	TRBV28	TRBJ2-3	16	CASSSGQLAGGDTQYF	TGTGCCAGCAGTTCAGGACAACTAGCGGGAGGAGATACGCAGTATTTT
NA	few	TRBV18	TRBJ2-1	16	CASSPSAENSYNEQFF	TGTGCCAGCTCACCTTCGGCGGAAAACTCCTACAATGAGCAGTTCTTC
NA	few	TRBV7-2	TRBJ2-3	17	CASSLGSQGPSTDTQYF	TGTGCCAGCAGCTTAGGCTCCCAGGGGCCTAGCACAGATACGCAGTATTTT
TRBD1	many	TRBV28	TRBJ2-7	15	CASSLWTGVSYEQYF	TGTGCCAGCAGTTTATGGACAGGGGTCTCCTACGAGCAGTACTTC
NA	NA	TRBV13	TRBJ1-1	14	CASSLGTGDTEAFF	TGTGCCAGCAGCTTAGGGACAGGCGACACTGAAGCTTTCTTT
NA	few	TRBV28	TRBJ2-7	13	CASSLRGIYEQYF	TGTGCCAGCAGTTTAAGGGGAATATACGAGCAGTACTTC
TRBD2	few	TRBV5-5	TRBJ2-3	15	CASSLIAGEADTQYF	TGTGCCAGCAGCCTGATAGCGGGAGAGGCAGATACGCAGTATTTT
TRBD2	NA	TRBV11-2	TRBJ2-1	15	CASSFKREIFDEQFF	TGTGCCAGCAGCTTTAAGCGGGAGATTTTTGATGAGCAGTTCTTC
TRBD1	few	TRBV2	TRBJ1-2	14	CASSRQGSGYGYTF	TGTGCCAGCAGTCGACAGGGTTCTGGCTATGGCTACACCTTC
NA	many	TRBV7-2	TRBJ2-1	16	CASSFVAGRSDNEQFF	TGTGCCAGCAGCTTCGTAGCCGGGAGAAGTGACAATGAGCAGTTCTTC
TRBD1	NA	TRBV5-6	TRBJ2-7	15	CASSPPGQGNNEQYF	TGTGCCAGCAGCCCTCCCGGACAGGGAAACAACGAGCAGTACTTC
NA	few	TRBV27	TRBJ2-1	16	CASSAIPSVKGNEQFF	TGTGCCAGCAGTGCAATTCCTAGCGTCAAGGGCAATGAGCAGTTCTTC
TRBD2	few	TRBV9	TRBJ2-3	17	CASSVPTKREGRDTQYF	TGTGCCAGCAGCGTACCTACGAAGCGGGAGGGCCGGGATACGCAGTATTTT
TRBD2	NA	TRBV11-3	TRBJ2-1	13	CASSLEAGGVRVF	TGTGCCAGCAGCTTAGAAGCGGGAGGGGTTAGGGTCTTC
NA	few	TRBV30	TRBJ1-1	15	CAWRSRQATNTEAFF	TGTGCCTGGAGGAGCCGACAGGCGACGAACACTGAAGCTTTCTTT
TRBD2	NA	TRBV6-6	TRBJ2-1	16	CASSYFKAGVMDEQFF	TGTGCCAGCAGTTATTTTAAGGCGGGGGTGATGGATGAGCAGTTCTTC
TRBD2	few	TRBV28	TRBJ2-4	13	CASSRAGENIQYF	TGTGCCAGCAGCCGGGCGGGAGAGAACATTCAGTACTTC
NA	NA	TRBV21-1	TRBJ2-4	16	CASSKEGDLAKNIQYF	TGTGCCAGCAGCAAAGAGGGGGATTTGGCCAAAAACATTCAGTACTTC
NA	NA	TRBV4-3	TRBJ2-6	17	CASSQAVAPSGANVLTF	TGCGCCAGCAGCCAAGCGGTAGCCCCCTCTGGGGCCAACGTCCTGACTTTC
TRBD2	NA	TRBV6-1	TRBJ2-3	16	CASSDSGRYDTDTQYF	TGTGCCAGCAGTGATAGCGGGAGGTACGACACAGATACGCAGTATTTT
TRBD1	NA	TRBV28	TRBJ1-5	15	CASSFQTGGGQPQHF	TGTGCCAGCAGTTTTCAGACAGGGGGAGGTCAGCCCCAGCATTTT
NA	NA	TRBV7-3	TRBJ1-2	15	CASSFPGGRNYGYTF	TGTGCCAGCAGCTTCCCGGGGGGACGGAACTATGGCTACACCTTC
NA	many	TRBV7-9	TRBJ2-5	15	CASSPTVLGGETQYF	TGTGCCAGCAGCCCCACCGTGCTAGGGGGAGAGACCCAGTACTTC
TRBD2	few	TRBV28	TRBJ2-1	16	CASSTQSGRNYNEQFF	TGTGCCAGCAGTACCCAGAGCGGGAGGAACTACAATGAGCAGTTCTTC
NA	few	TRBV19	TRBJ2-1	13	CASSIKPYNEQFF	TGTGCCAGTAGTATAAAGCCCTACAATGAGCAGTTCTTC
NA	few	TRBV28	TRBJ2-7	14	CASSFYQGSYEQYF	TGTGCCAGCAGTTTTTACCAGGGCTCCTACGAGCAGTACTTC
TRBD1	NA	TRBV7-2	TRBJ2-4	16	CASSSPGQGAKNIQYF	TGTGCCAGCAGCTCCCCCGGACAGGGGGCCAAAAACATTCAGTACTTC
NA	many	TRBV7-9	TRBJ1-1	15	CASSFGRATNTEAFF	TGTGCCAGCAGCTTCGGGAGGGCGACGAACACTGAAGCTTTCTTT
NA	few	TRBV18	TRBJ2-7	16	CASSPGGGVSRYEQYF	TGTGCCAGCTCACCCGGAGGGGGGGTCTCTCGCTACGAGCAGTACTTC
NA	few	TRBV7-9	TRBJ2-1	16	CASSLEAGTAYNEQFF	TGTGCCAGCAGCTTAGAAGCAGGGACTGCCTACAATGAGCAGTTCTTC
TRBD1	NA	TRBV7-9	TRBJ1-2	17	CASSLGGQGARAYGYTF	TGTGCCAGCAGCTTAGGGGGACAGGGGGCGCGTGCCTATGGCTACACCTTC